The T cell receptor (beta chain) described here comes from a study of blood T cell repertoires in COVID-19. The CDR3 totals 15 residues. Trimming cost V 4 bases and J 3 bases; bases outside gene matches: 5. Germline V gene sequence: CDR1 LGHDT, CDR2 YNNKEL (reference sequence). Participants came from roughly 23 US areas, aged about 18 to 100 years. In assigning cohorts, the study relied on participant-reported clinical history. How the authors handled the data: Nucleated cell counts were estimated from reference gene primer amplification. Produced via immunoSEQ multiplex PCR; TCRdb's table is partial and in-frame only. The V and J calls and clone size come from that table; D and trimming were worked out from the DNA. The table has roughly 130,000 clones, approximately 84% seen once.

The sample consisted of PBMCs or T cells enriched from blood (not recorded which). The TCR was taken from a man in his forties with acute COVID-19. The rearrangement links TRBV3-1 (or the pseudogene TRBV3-2) to TRBJ2-2, with 7 positions matching TRBD1. The CDR3 coding sequence is TGTGCCAGCAGCCCCTCAGGGGGTGACACCGGGGAGCTGTTTTTT. Protein: CASSPSGGDTGELFF.